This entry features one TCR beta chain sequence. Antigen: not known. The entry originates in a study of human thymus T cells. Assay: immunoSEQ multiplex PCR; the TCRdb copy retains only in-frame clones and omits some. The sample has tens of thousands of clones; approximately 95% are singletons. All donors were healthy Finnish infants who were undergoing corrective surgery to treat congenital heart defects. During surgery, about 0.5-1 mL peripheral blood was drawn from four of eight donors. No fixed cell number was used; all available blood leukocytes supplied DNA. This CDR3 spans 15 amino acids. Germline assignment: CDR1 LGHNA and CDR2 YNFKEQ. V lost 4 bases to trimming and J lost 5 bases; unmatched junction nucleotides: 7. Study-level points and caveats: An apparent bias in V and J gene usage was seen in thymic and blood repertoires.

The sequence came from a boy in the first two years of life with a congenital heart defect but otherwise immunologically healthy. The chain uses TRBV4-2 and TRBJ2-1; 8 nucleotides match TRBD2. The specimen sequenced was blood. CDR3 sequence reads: CASSPWTSSNNEQFF. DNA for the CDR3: TGTGCCAGCAGCCCGTGGACTAGCTCTAACAATGAGCAGTTCTTC.